The clone carrying this TCR beta chain has a single count. Antigen unknown. The source of the sample is a study of graft-versus-host responses after intestinal transplantation. The CDR3 contains 11 residues. V shed 0 bases and J shed 10 bases, with 7 bases lying between them. Germline V CDR1 and CDR2: DFQATT, SNEGSKA (reference sequence). Sequenced by immunoSEQ multiplex PCR; TCRdb stores in-frame clones only, minus some. The data show under 95,000 clones, 88% seen once. General study findings and limits: Early after transplant, HvG declines were associated with peak levels of circulating GvH clones. GvH clones surfaced in recipient marrow, some emerging earlier in ileum or blood.

This receptor was identified in a human donor who was the organ donor for an intestinal transplant. This specimen was unstimulated CD4+ T cells sorted from spleen or lymph node cells, taken before transplant. V gene TRBV20-1 combines with J gene TRBJ2-1; D gene ambiguous. The CDR3 sequence is CSARDLGEQFF. The CDR3 region has the DNA TGCAGTGCTAGAGATCTCGGGGAGCAGTTCTTC.